These 22 T cell receptor beta chains share one sample of origin, sequenced in a study of a mutant IDH1 vaccine in newly diagnosed glioma. No antigens are known for them. Time point: week 35, safety follow-up. In the vaccine, a single dose held 300 ug of the mutant IDH1 20-mer peptide, along with topical imiquimod. Sequencing used immunoSEQ multiplex PCR; TCRdb keeps in-frame clones, though not all of them. The sample shows about 54,000 clones, 80% to 90% of them seen only once. Sequences were derived from PBMCs, sampled from a glioma patient whose treatment included an IDH1 peptide vaccine. These receptors were taken from a woman between 18 and 29 years old with glioma.

The V gene is TRBV19, the J gene TRBJ1-1; D is possibly TRBD1 (6 bases). The V gene lost 5 bases and the J gene lost 1 base, with 17 bases spanning the gap. The CDR3 is made up of 16 amino acids. Germline CDR1 reads LNHDA; CDR2 reads SQIVND (reference sequence). The CDR3 reads CASSAEGGRSNTEAFF. CDR3 nucleotide sequence: TGTGCCAGTAGTGCCGAAGGGGGACGCTCGAACACTGAAGCTTTCTTT.

This chain uses TRBV5-1 with TRBJ1-4; D is unresolved. The germline CDR1 and CDR2 sequences are SGHRS and YFSETQ. Trimming cost V 4 bases and J 1 base, with 8 bases left between them. This CDR3 has 14 amino acids. CDR3 residues: CASSLALTNEKLFF. CDR3 sequence (DNA): TGCGCCAGCAGCCTGGCGTTAACTAATGAAAAACTGTTTTTT. Looking up the rest from reference TRBV5-1 and TRBJ1-4 gives the full variable domain: KAGVTQTPRYLIKTRGQQVTLSCSPISGHRSVSWYQQTPGQGLQFLFEYFSETQRNKGNFPGRFSGRQFSNSRSEMNVSTLELGDSALYLCASSLALTNEKLFFGSGTQLSVL.

The chain carries TRBV12-5 and TRBJ1-2, with unresolved D. Between the trimmed V and J ends, which lost 5 bases and 2 bases, there was a span of 3 bases. CDR1 is LGHNT and CDR2 is FRNRAP in the germline V gene. The CDR3 loop spans 11 amino acids. The CDR3 DNA follows: TGTGCTAGTGGTAAGAACTATGGCTACACCTTC. This translates into CASGKNYGYTF.

V gene TRBV19 combines with J gene TRBJ1-2; D remains unclear. The CDR3 length is 14 residues. Germline V gene lookup returns CDR1 LNHDA and CDR2 SQIVND (reference sequence). Trimming removed 5 bases at V and 3 bases at J, with 13 bases between. CDR3 sequence (DNA): TGTGCCAGTAGTCCCTCGCCCGGCGACTATGGCTACACCTTC. It translates to CASSPSPGDYGYTF.

The J gene is TRBJ2-6, the V gene TRBV7-9; perhaps TRBD1 as D (5 bases). This CDR3 comprises 15 residues. The V and J ends lost 3 bases and 2 bases respectively, with 8 bases between them. Germline V CDR1 and CDR2: SEHNR, FQNEAQ (reference sequence). This CDR3 reads CASSLEGAGANVLTF. The CDR3 region has the DNA TGTGCCAGCAGCTTGGAAGGGGCTGGGGCCAACGTCCTGACTTTC.

The J gene is TRBJ2-7, the V gene TRBV19; D is undetermined. From germline, CDR1 is LNHDA and CDR2 SQIVND (reference sequence). This CDR3 region has 15 residues. V lost 3 bases to trimming and J lost 0 bases, with 12 bases between them. This CDR3 is CASSIGSHSSYEQYF. The DNA for the CDR3 is TGTGCCAGTAGTATCGGCAGCCATAGCTCCTACGAGCAGTACTTC.

This rearrangement joins TRBV5-4 to TRBJ2-7; possible D gene TRBD2, 5 bases. Per germline, CDR1 SGHNT and CDR2 YYREEE (reference sequence). With 0 bases removed from V and 4 bases from J, the gap between germline ends came to 11 bases. The CDR3 totals 14 residues. CDR3 sequence reads: CASSLELASYEQYF. In DNA, the CDR3 is TGTGCCAGCAGCTTGGAGCTAGCCAGTTACGAGCAGTACTTC.

The chain joins TRBV4-1 to TRBJ2-3; 7 bases map to TRBD2. The V segment lost 4 bases and the J segment 2 bases; nucleotides outside the gene matches: 9. Germline V CDR1 and CDR2: MGHRA, YSYEKL. There are 16 residues in the CDR3. CDR3 protein: CASSPLGDYATDTQYF. CDR3 nucleotide sequence: TGCGCCAGCAGCCCCTTGGGGGACTACGCCACAGATACGCAGTATTTT.

This chain links TRBV5-4 with TRBJ2-7; 10 nucleotides line up with TRBD1. Germline CDR1 and CDR2: SGHNT and YYREEE (reference sequence). CDR3 size: 14 residues. Trimming at V came to 4 bases and at J to 3 bases, leaving 4 bases not matched to a gene. The CDR3 coding sequence is TGTGCCAGCAGCCGGGACAGGGGTGACTACGAGCAGTACTTC. Translation gives CASSRDRGDYEQYF.

This chain connects TRBV14 to TRBJ2-7, with 9 bases identical to TRBD1. The CDR3 extends over 13 amino acids. Germline V lookup: CDR1 SGHDN, CDR2 FVKESK. Trimming at V came to 4 bases and at J to 6 bases, leaving 4 bases not matched to a gene. The CDR3 DNA is TGTGCCAGCAGCCCGGGACAGGGACTCGAGCAGTACTTC. Amino acids: CASSPGQGLEQYF.

This rearrangement joins TRBV5-1 to TRBJ1-1, with TRBD1 matching 9 bases. V trimming: 0 bases; J trimming: 5 bases; junction bases outside the gene matches: 5. Germline V gene data show CDR1 as SGHRS and CDR2 as YFSETQ. This CDR3 is 15 amino acids long. The CDR3 protein is CASSLVRGTGTEAFF. The CDR3 DNA reads as TGCGCCAGCAGCTTGGTACGAGGGACAGGGACTGAAGCTTTCTTT.

V is TRBV19 and J is TRBJ1-1; TRBD1 agrees at 7 bases. The germline V gene has CDR1 LNHDA and CDR2 SQIVND (reference sequence). Trimming at V came to 10 bases and at J to 7 bases, leaving 12 bases not matched to a gene. The CDR3 contains 13 residues. CDR3: CATQPRQGFEAFF. The CDR3 DNA reads as TGTGCCACCCAGCCTCGACAGGGTTTTGAAGCTTTCTTT.

CDR3 in DNA: TGCAGCGTCCCCAGTGGGAGTCAAGAGACCCAGTACTTC. Its translation: CSVPSGSQETQYF. The J gene is TRBJ2-5, the V gene TRBV29-1; D is possibly TRBD2 (5 bases). The CDR3 extends over 13 amino acids. Deletions cut 6 bases from V and 2 bases from J, with 13 bases between. The germline CDR1 and CDR2 sequences are SQVTM and ANQGSEA.

V is TRBV7-8 and J is TRBJ1-5; possibly TRBD1 for D (5 bases). This CDR3 is built from 15 residues. Trimming removed 5 bases at V and 8 bases at J, with 19 bases between. Germline assignment: CDR1 SGHVS and CDR2 FQNEAQ. The CDR3 DNA follows: TGTGCCAGCAGCCCAGTCCCGGGGCCCGGGAAGCCCCAGCATTTT. Its translation: CASSPVPGPGKPQHF.

This clone was counted once. The rearrangement links TRBV15 to TRBJ1-1, with D possibly being TRBD1 (5 bases). Germline V gives CDR1 LNHNV, CDR2 YYDKDF (reference sequence). The CDR3 is 12 amino acids. V gave up 3 bases and J gave up 7 bases, with 9 bases separating them. CDR3 amino acids: CATSRRDGEAFF. Written as DNA, the CDR3 is TGTGCCACCAGCAGGAGGGACGGTGAAGCTTTCTTT.

The rearrangement uses TRBV7-9 and TRBJ2-7; 9 bases line up with TRBD2. This CDR3 spans 17 amino acids. V was clipped by 4 bases and J by 4 bases; unmatched bases: 14. The germline gives CDR1 SEHNR, CDR2 FQNEAQ (reference sequence). The CDR3 region is CASSYPVAGDITYEQYF. CDR3 sequence (DNA): TGTGCCAGCAGCTACCCAGTAGCGGGGGATATTACTTACGAGCAGTACTTC.

The chain links TRBV4-2 to TRBJ2-1; 11 nucleotides match TRBD2. Trimming removed 3 bases from V and 8 bases from J; junction bases left unmatched: 9. The length of the CDR3 is 16 residues. Germline assignment: CDR1 LGHNA and CDR2 YNFKEQ. The CDR3 nucleotides read TGTGCCAGCAGCCAGGCTAGCGGGGGGAACGTGGATGAGCAGTTCTTC. It translates to CASSQASGGNVDEQFF.

J is TRBJ1-1 and V is TRBV19; TRBD1 agrees at 9 bases. CDR1 and CDR2 (germline): LNHDA, SQIVND (reference sequence). The CDR3 length is 14 residues. V lost 8 bases and J lost 4; bases outside the gene matches: 8. The CDR3 bases are TGTGCCAGTTTACAGGGGGCGCGTGGCACTGAAGCTTTCTTT. It codes for CASLQGARGTEAFF. The full variable domain, rest sourced from reference TRBV19 and TRBJ1-1, is DGGITQSPKYLFRKEGQNVTLSCEQNLNHDAMYWYRQDPGQGLRLIYYSQIVNDFQKGDIAEGYSVSREKKESFPLTVTSAQKNPTAFYLCASLQGARGTEAFFGQGTRLTVV.

The genes are TRBV5-1 and TRBJ2-3; D remains ambiguous. The CDR3 spans 14 residues. The V end lost 6 bases, the J end lost 3 bases, and 14 bases lay between the germline ends. The germline V gene has CDR1 SGHRS and CDR2 YFSETQ. The CDR3: CASKFDPTTDTQYF. CDR3 DNA: TGCGCCAGCAAATTTGACCCGACGACAGATACGCAGTATTTT.

The chain links TRBV5-4 to TRBJ2-7, with D perhaps TRBD2 (5 bases). The germline gives CDR1 SGHNT, CDR2 YYREEE (reference sequence). The CDR3 runs to 13 residues. V was pared by 8 bases and J by 0 bases, with 12 bases between. CDR3 protein: CASGLGVSYEQYF. CDR3 coding DNA: TGTGCCAGTGGGCTCGGGGTCTCCTACGAGCAGTACTTC.

The chain employs TRBV5-1 and TRBJ2-5, with TRBD1 as a possible D gene (6 bases). Trimming left V 4 bases short and J 2 bases short, with 9 bases between. CDR1 SGHRS and CDR2 YFSETQ come from the germline V gene. The CDR3 is 13 residues long. CDR3 DNA: TGCGCCAGCAGCGTACAGGGTCAAGAGACCCAGTACTTC. Translating it yields CASSVQGQETQYF. The complete variable domain, with remaining parts taken from reference TRBV5-1 and TRBJ2-5, reads KAGVTQTPRYLIKTRGQQVTLSCSPISGHRSVSWYQQTPGQGLQFLFEYFSETQRNKGNFPGRFSGRQFSNSRSEMNVSTLELGDSALYLCASSVQGQETQYFGPGTRLLVL.

CDR3 in amino acids: CASSFGGAGNQPQHF. The CDR3 nucleotides read TGTGCCAGCAGTTTCGGGGGGGCCGGCAATCAGCCCCAGCATTTT. The rearrangement joins TRBV28 to TRBJ1-5; TRBD1 is a possible D gene (6 bases). The V end lost 3 bases, the J end lost 2 bases, and 11 bases lay between the germline ends. The CDR3 consists of 15 residues. The germline gives CDR1 MDHEN, CDR2 SYDVKM.